Listed below are T cell receptor beta chains from one sample, sequenced in a study of T cell responses to AZD1222 COVID-19 vaccine. Clones were sequenced by immunoSEQ multiplex PCR, and TCRdb holds only the in-frame ones, with some missing. Of around 130,000 clones in the sample, around 90% were seen once. Sequenced here: peripheral blood, sampled 28 days after the second AZD1222 dose. The receptors shown here come from an adult who received the AZD1222 COVID-19 vaccine. CDR3s include the opening cysteine and the closing phenylalanine or tryptophan. D genes are given only for firm matches. The size field is filled for only some rows; it gives once, few, many or a size class.

size	V	D	J	CDR3	DNA
-	TRBV10-2	-	TRBJ2-2	CASRVTGSTGELFF	TGCGCCAGCAGGGTTACAGGCTCCACCGGGGAGCTGTTTTTT
-	TRBV27	-	TRBJ2-7	CASIRTVDMWELSEQYF	TGTGCCAGCATACGGACCGTCGACATGTGGGAATTGAGTGAGCAGTACTTC
-	TRBV5-1	TRBD1	TRBJ1-2	CASSLVGTGDNYGYTF	TGCGCCAGCAGCTTGGTGGGGACAGGGGACAACTATGGCTACACCTTC
-	TRBV5-1	TRBD1	TRBJ2-5	CASSNGQGSGTQYF	TGCGCCAGCAGCAATGGACAGGGATCAGGGACCCAGTACTTC
-	TRBV5-6	-	TRBJ2-3	CASSRGDTQYF	TGTGCCAGCAGCAGGGGAGATACGCAGTATTTT
-	TRBV20-1	-	TRBJ2-5	CSARGQETQYF	TGCAGTGCTAGGGGACAAGAGACCCAGTACTTC
-	TRBV7-9	-	TRBJ1-1	CAGKGNTEAFF	TGTGCCGGTAAGGGGAACACTGAAGCTTTCTTT
-	TRBV5-1	TRBD1	TRBJ2-1	CASSSGTGGYNEQFF	TGCGCCAGCAGTTCCGGGACAGGGGGTTACAATGAGCAGTTCTTC
-	TRBV10-3	TRBD1	TRBJ2-7	CAIRLGQGVSEQYF	TGTGCCATCAGATTAGGACAGGGGGTATCCGAGCAGTACTTC
-	TRBV5-1	-	TRBJ2-7	CASSLALLAYEQYF	TGCGCCAGCAGCTTGGCCCTATTAGCGTACGAGCAGTACTTC
-	TRBV2	-	TRBJ1-4	CASSEGREKLFF	TGTGCCAGCAGTGAAGGGAGGGAAAAACTGTTTTTT
-	TRBV30	-	TRBJ1-5	CAWSYKGNQPQHF	TGTGCCTGGAGTTACAAGGGTAATCAGCCCCAGCATTTT
-	TRBV18	-	TRBJ1-3	CASSPYDSSTGNTIYF	TGTGCCAGCTCACCATACGACAGTTCCACTGGAAACACCATATATTTT
-	TRBV6-5	TRBD2	TRBJ2-1	CASRLAGGNNEQFF	TGTGCCAGCAGACTAGCGGGAGGGAACAATGAGCAGTTCTTC
-	TRBV19	TRBD1	TRBJ2-7	CASRQGQEFSYEQYF	TGTGCCAGTCGTCAGGGACAGGAGTTTTCCTACGAGCAGTACTTC
-	TRBV7-6	TRBD1	TRBJ2-2	CASSSLGQGTGELFF	TGTGCCAGCAGCTCACTGGGACAGGGGACCGGGGAGCTGTTTTTT
-	TRBV18	TRBD1	TRBJ1-1	CASSPPTGGLNTEAFF	TGTGCCAGCTCACCACCGACAGGGGGCTTGAACACTGAAGCTTTCTTT
-	TRBV10-3	TRBD1	TRBJ1-4	CATGTGYEKLFF	TGTGCCACCGGGACAGGGTACGAAAAACTGTTTTTT
-	TRBV29-1	TRBD1	TRBJ2-7	CSAGTEGYEQYF	TGCAGCGCCGGGACAGAAGGGTACGAGCAGTACTTC
-	TRBV9	-	TRBJ1-3	CASSPRGGTGASGSGNTVYF	TGTGCCAGCAGCCCACGCGGGGGAACGGGGGCATCGGGTTCTGGAAACACCGTATATTTT
-	TRBV7-9	TRBD2	TRBJ2-7	CASNPLAGDYEQYF	TGTGCCAGCAACCCCTTGGCGGGAGACTACGAGCAGTACTTC
-	TRBV6-6	-	TRBJ1-5	CASSSRQSGNQPQHF	TGTGCCAGCAGTTCTCGACAGAGCGGAAATCAGCCCCAGCATTTT
-	TRBV6-5	-	TRBJ1-2	CASSYNSETGGYTF	TGTGCCAGCAGTTACAATAGTGAGACCGGTGGCTACACCTTC
once	TRBV7-8	-	TRBJ2-3	CASSLQKTSGSADTQYF	TGTGCCAGCAGCTTACAAAAGACTAGTGGCTCGGCAGATACGCAGTATTTT
-	TRBV5-1	TRBD2	TRBJ2-2	CASSSRASGSMDELFF	TGCGCCAGCAGCTCCCGGGCTAGCGGTAGCATGGATGAGCTGTTTTTT
-	TRBV2	-	TRBJ2-3	CASSEALSTDTQYF	TGTGCCAGCAGTGAAGCCCTTAGCACAGATACGCAGTATTTT
-	TRBV3-1/TRBV3-2	-	TRBJ2-5	CASSHHRAVRKETQYF	TGTGCCAGCAGCCATCACAGGGCGGTGCGTAAAGAGACCCAGTACTTC
-	TRBV6-2/TRBV6-3	-	TRBJ1-1	CASSQTGNTEAFF	TGTGCCAGCAGCCAGACGGGGAACACTGAAGCTTTCTTT
-	TRBV19	TRBD2	TRBJ2-3	CASSKNRLAGTDTQYF	TGTGCCAGTAGTAAAAATAGACTAGCGGGGACAGATACGCAGTATTTT
few	TRBV28	-	TRBJ1-5	CASSLGGGNQPQHF	TGTGCCAGCAGTTTAGGTGGGGGCAATCAGCCCCAGCATTTT
once	TRBV6-5	-	TRBJ2-7	CATSLTGRPYEQYF	TGTGCCACCTCCTTGACAGGCCGCCCCTACGAGCAGTACTTC
-	TRBV5-4	TRBD2	TRBJ2-7	CASSGGLAGAAYEQYF	TGTGCCAGCAGCGGGGGACTAGCGGGGGCCGCCTACGAGCAGTACTTC
-	TRBV28	TRBD1	TRBJ1-3	CASGSLDRGRGNTIYF	TGTGCCAGCGGTTCTCTGGACAGGGGAAGGGGAAACACCATATATTTT
-	TRBV5-1	TRBD1	TRBJ1-6	CASSLFSDRGNSPLHF	TGCGCCAGCAGCTTGTTCAGCGACAGGGGAAATTCACCCCTCCACTTT
-	TRBV5-4	-	TRBJ2-1	CASSLGGRPSSEQFF	TGTGCCAGCAGCTTGGGAGGGAGGCCCTCGAGTGAGCAGTTCTTC
-	TRBV5-6	TRBD2	TRBJ2-5	CASSPTSGGQETQYF	TGTGCCAGCAGCCCGACTAGCGGGGGGCAAGAGACCCAGTACTTC
-	TRBV6-5	-	TRBJ1-2	CASSKEGAFYGYTF	TGTGCCAGCAGCAAGGAGGGCGCCTTCTATGGCTACACCTTC
-	TRBV9	TRBD2	TRBJ2-1	CASSVSGGPPSSYNEQFF	TGTGCCAGCAGCGTTAGCGGGGGGCCTCCGAGCTCCTACAATGAGCAGTTCTTC
-	TRBV5-4	-	TRBJ1-2	CASSSTGRPVEGYTF	TGTGCCAGCAGCTCAACAGGACGGCCCGTGGAGGGCTACACCTTC
-	TRBV5-1	TRBD1	TRBJ1-4	CASSTSGTEGEKLFF	TGCGCCAGCAGCACCTCCGGGACAGAAGGGGAAAAACTGTTTTTT
-	TRBV7-6	TRBD1	TRBJ1-5	CASSLEQGSQPQHF	TGTGCCAGCAGCCTGGAACAGGGGTCCCAGCCCCAGCATTTT
-	TRBV5-1	-	TRBJ2-1	CASSFGDSNSYNEQFF	TGCGCCAGCAGCTTTGGAGACAGTAACTCCTACAATGAGCAGTTCTTC
-	TRBV7-9	-	TRBJ2-7	CASSLVGSRDSYEQYF	TGTGCCAGCAGCTTAGTAGGTTCCAGGGACTCCTACGAGCAGTACTTC
-	TRBV6-1	-	TRBJ1-5	CASSNPGQPQHF	TGTGCCAGCAGTAACCCCGGTCAGCCCCAGCATTTT
-	TRBV11-2	TRBD1	TRBJ1-1	CASSPLGQGAFEAFF	TGTGCCAGCAGCCCCCTCGGACAGGGGGCGTTTGAAGCTTTCTTT
-	TRBV7-2	-	TRBJ2-2	CASSLGQNTGELFF	TGTGCCAGCAGCTTAGGACAAAACACCGGGGAGCTGTTTTTT
-	TRBV4-1	-	TRBJ1-6	CASSQEGSTYNSPLHF	TGCGCCAGCAGCCAAGAAGGAAGTACCTATAATTCACCCCTCCACTTT
-	TRBV27	-	TRBJ2-7	CASRGMGAYEQYF	TGTGCCAGCAGGGGAATGGGAGCCTACGAGCAGTACTTC
-	TRBV29-1	-	TRBJ1-3	CSVESSSGNTIYF	TGCAGCGTAGAAAGCAGCTCTGGAAACACCATATATTTT
-	TRBV5-6	-	TRBJ2-1	CASSLVAIYNEQFF	TGTGCCAGCAGCTTGGTGGCCATCTACAATGAGCAGTTCTTC
-	TRBV5-1	-	TRBJ1-3	CASSLAGTSGNTIYF	TGCGCCAGCAGCTTGGCAGGGACCTCTGGAAACACCATATATTTT
-	TRBV5-6	-	TRBJ2-7	CASSLAHAYEQYF	TGTGCCAGCAGCTTGGCACACGCCTACGAGCAGTACTTC
-	TRBV19	-	TRBJ2-4	CASSMANLAKNIQYF	TGTGCCAGTAGTATGGCTAATCTAGCCAAAAACATTCAGTACTTC